Included here is one T cell receptor beta chain sequence, with context. Its antigen remains unidentified. This specimen comes from a study of cytomegalovirus exposure and HLA in healthy donors. Findings and limits, study-wide: Associated with cytomegalovirus, according to the listing, were 150 to 200 TCR beta chains. According to a later analysis, most TCR beta chains associated with CMV appeared HLA-restricted.

The PCR was carried out with 60 Vbeta primers and 13 Jbeta primers. Sequencing was performed with immunoSEQ multiplex PCR; in TCRdb, only in-frame clones are kept and a portion is missing. The table shows approximately 200,000 clones, with more than 60% occurring only once. The CDR3 runs 12 residues. CDR1 is SGHNT and CDR2 is YYREEE in the germline V gene (reference sequence). The J segment lost 8 bases and the V segment lost 4 bases, leaving 4 bases of the junction unmatched. The sequencing input was PBMCs. The V and J genes are TRBV5-4 and TRBJ2-3; TRBD1 agrees at 7 bases. This clonotype originated in a man aged 35-49 years in good health and CMV-seronegative. The CDR3 nucleotides read TGTGCCAGCAGCAATCCAGGGGGTACGCAGTATTTT. Residues: CASSNPGGTQYF.